The 14 T cell receptor beta chains in this list originate from one sample, sequenced in a study of identical twins (TCRdb year 2016). Libraries were constructed by 5' RACE. Sequencing used an Illumina HiSeq 2000. Clones were called with MiXCR by TCRdb after fastp trimmed the public reads at Q25, and only in-frame beta chains were retained. CDR3 protein sequences are deduplicated, and each keeps its most common genes and DNA. The table for this sample lists more than 650,000 distinct CDR3 sequences; 6% to 6.5% of them were counted only once. The top ten constitute around 1.9% of the sample. The sample taken for sequencing was naive T cells sorted from blood. In the paper's terms, the cell subset or site label means: cells isolated with a human naive T-cell isolation kit. All receptors derive from a man between 18 and 35 years old in good health.

This clonotype was recorded at least ten times. The chain carries TRBV5-1 and TRBJ1-1; D ambiguous. The V gene lost 0 bases and the J gene lost 1 base, with 10 bases spanning the gap. CDR3 size: 15 residues. Germline values: CDR1 SGHRS, CDR2 YFSETQ. The CDR3 nucleotides are TGCGCCAGCAGCTTGGCCCCCTCAGGGAACACTGAAGCTTTCTTT. Residues: CASSLAPSGNTEAFF.

The V call is TRBV20-1, the J call TRBJ2-1; D remains unclear. Germline loops: CDR1 DFQATT, CDR2 SNEGSKA (reference sequence). This CDR3 has 13 residues. V lost 5 bases, J lost 9 bases, and 17 bases lay in between. This CDR3 reads CSAAVWSKGEQFF. The CDR3 coding sequence is TGCAGTGCTGCCGTCTGGAGTAAGGGTGAGCAGTTCTTC.

The table lists this clonotype with many counts. The chain combines TRBV20-1 with TRBJ2-1, with TRBD1 identical over 9 bases. The CDR3 is 15 residues long. V trimming: 1 base; J trimming: 4 bases; junction bases outside the gene matches: 5. Germline CDR1 and CDR2: DFQATT and SNEGSKA (reference sequence). CDR3 coding DNA: TGCAGTGCTAGAGCCCGGGACAGGGTATACAATGAGCAGTTCTTC. It specifies CSARARDRVYNEQFF.

This clonotype was found many times. The V call is TRBV12-3 or TRBV12-4, the J call TRBJ2-5; D perhaps matches TRBD2 (6 bases). CDR3 length: 14 residues. Trimming removed 6 bases at V and 3 bases at J, with 14 bases between. This chain's CDR3 is CASSNGGIKETQYF. The CDR3 region has the DNA TGTGCCAGCAGCAATGGGGGGATTAAAGAGACCCAGTACTTC.

The table lists this clonotype with a few counts. V usage is TRBV11-2 and J usage is TRBJ2-7; unclear D gene. The germline V and J ends were trimmed by 3 bases and 6 bases, with 12 bases remaining between them. CDR1 is SGHAT and CDR2 is FQNNGV in the germline V gene. This CDR3 region has 13 residues. This CDR3 reads CASSLGNSREQYF. The DNA of the CDR3 is TGTGCCAGCAGCTTGGGCAACTCCCGCGAGCAGTACTTC.

Many counts were recorded for this clonotype. The V call is TRBV5-1, the J call TRBJ1-6; perhaps TRBD1 as D (6 bases). Trimming took off 0 bases at V and 9 bases at J, with 7 bases between the two ends. The CDR3 loop spans 13 amino acids. Germline-derived CDR1 and CDR2 are SGHRS and YFSETQ. Here the CDR3 reads CASSLGDTSPLHF. DNA for the CDR3: TGCGCCAGCAGCTTGGGGGACACTTCACCCCTCCACTTT. Full variable domain (remainder filled in from reference TRBV5-1 and TRBJ1-6): KAGVTQTPRYLIKTRGQQVTLSCSPISGHRSVSWYQQTPGQGLQFLFEYFSETQRNKGNFPGRFSGRQFSNSRSEMNVSTLELGDSALYLCASSLGDTSPLHFGNGTRLTVT.

There are a few counts of this clonotype. This rearrangement joins TRBV25-1 to TRBJ2-1; D is perhaps TRBD2 (6 bases). The V end was cut by 6 bases, the J end by 3 bases, with 15 bases between. Germline CDR1 is MGHDK and CDR2 is SYGVNS. CDR3 size: 15 residues. CDR3 nucleotide sequence: TGTGCCAGCAGCCGAGGAGGGAGTTACTACAATGAGCAGTTCTTC. Its protein product is CASSRGGSYYNEQFF.

The CDR3 spells CASSLGQGRYGYTF. The CDR3 DNA reads as TGTGCCAGCAGCTTAGGGCAGGGGAGATATGGCTACACCTTC. The chain recombines TRBV7-9 with TRBJ1-2, with D possibly being TRBD1 (6 bases). Trimming took 1 base from V and 5 from J, leaving 11 bases between them. From germline, CDR1 is SEHNR and CDR2 FQNEAQ (reference sequence). CDR3 length: 14 amino acids.

As to this clonotype: It may be a read error: a sequence one base away is much more abundant. Here the CDR3 reads CSASPRGARRSLGSTGELFF. In nucleotides, the CDR3 is TGCAGTGCTAGCCCCCGCGGGGCTCGCAGGAGTCTCGGAAGCACCGGGGAGCTGTTTTTT. The chain uses TRBV20-1 and TRBJ2-2, with D perhaps matching TRBD2 (6 bases). Trimming took 3 bases from V and 4 from J, leaving 30 bases between them. Germline V gene sequence: CDR1 DFQATT, CDR2 SNEGSKA (reference sequence). This CDR3 is built from 20 residues.

This clonotype has a count of ten or more. The V call is TRBV5-1, the J call TRBJ2-3; unclear D gene. Germline assignment: CDR1 SGHRS and CDR2 YFSETQ. V lost 6 bases and J 5 bases, leaving 19 bases between the germline ends. This CDR3 is built from 15 residues. For the CDR3, the DNA is TGCGCCAGCAAGTCCCGAGGTGTTTCCAAAGATACGCAGTATTTT. It codes for CASKSRGVSKDTQYF.

There are a few counts of this clonotype. V usage is TRBV24-1 and J usage is TRBJ2-2; D is undetermined. The germline gives CDR1 KGHDR, CDR2 SFDVKD. V shed 4 bases and J shed 4 bases, with 6 bases lying between them. The CDR3 sequence is 13 residues long. CDR3 amino acids: CATSERTTGELFF. In DNA, the CDR3 is TGTGCCACCAGTGAAAGAACCACCGGGGAGCTGTTTTTT.

This clonotype was counted only a few times. This rearrangement joins TRBV19 to TRBJ2-1; the match to TRBD2 covers 9 bases. V shed 11 bases and J 12 bases; nucleotides not matched to a gene: 5. Germline V gives CDR1 LNHDA, CDR2 SQIVND (reference sequence). The CDR3 extends over 10 amino acids. CDR3 amino acids: CAAGRGGQFF. CDR3 sequence (DNA): TGTGCCGCCGGGCGGGGGGGGCAGTTCTTC.

This clonotype was counted at least ten times. The chain uses TRBV11-2 and TRBJ2-1; 12 bases are shared with TRBD1. In germline, CDR1 is SGHAT, CDR2 FQNNGV. V dropped 5 bases and J dropped 8; count of bases not matched to a gene: 19. The CDR3 runs 19 residues. CDR3 region: CASSAKGTGGAGLADEQFF. The CDR3 coding sequence is TGTGCCAGCAGCGCCAAAGGGACAGGGGGCGCGGGACTAGCCGATGAGCAGTTCTTC. Filled out from reference TRBV11-2 and TRBJ2-1, the complete variable domain reads EAGVAQSPRYKIIEKRQSVAFWCNPISGHATLYWYQQILGQGPKLLIQFQNNGVVDDSQLPKDRFSAERLKGVDSTLKIQPAKLEDSAVYLCASSAKGTGGAGLADEQFFGPGTRLTVL.

This sequence joins TRBV11-1 and TRBJ2-6; 14 nucleotides align to TRBD2. Germline V CDR1 and CDR2: SGHAT, FQDESV (reference sequence). V lost 4 bases to trimming and J lost 0 bases; unmatched junction nucleotides: 8. CDR3 size: 20 residues. CDR3 sequence (DNA): TGTGCCAGCAGCTCGGGACTAGCGGGAGCTAGACCCTCTGGGGCCAACGTCCTGACTTTC. This translates into CASSSGLAGARPSGANVLTF.